The 8 T cell receptor beta chains given below trace back to one sample, sequenced in a study of blood T cell repertoires in COVID-19. Profiled with immunoSEQ multiplex PCR; TCRdb holds only in-frame clones, not every one. The table includes around 94,000 clones, around four fifths detected once. Material: peripheral blood. These receptors were obtained from a man between 50 and 59 years old with acute or convalescent COVID-19.

The rearrangement links TRBV5-1 to TRBJ1-2; weak D call: TRBD1 (6 bases). Germline-derived CDR1 and CDR2 are SGHRS and YFSETQ. CDR3 length: 11 amino acids. Trimming stripped 6 bases from V and 7 bases from J, with 10 bases between. The CDR3 region has the DNA TGCGCCAGCACCACAGGGTCTGGCTACACCTTC. Translating gives CASTTGSGYTF. Combining the CDR3 with reference TRBV5-1 and TRBJ1-2 gives the whole variable domain KAGVTQTPRYLIKTRGQQVTLSCSPISGHRSVSWYQQTPGQGLQFLFEYFSETQRNKGNFPGRFSGRQFSNSRSEMNVSTLELGDSALYLCASTTGSGYTFGSGTRLTVV.

The CDR3 nucleotides read TGTGCCAGCAGTCCCTTAGCGGGAACATACTCCTACGAGCAGTACTTC. It codes for CASSPLAGTYSYEQYF. V gene TRBV27 combines with J gene TRBJ2-7; 8 bases map to TRBD2. Per germline, CDR1 MNHEY and CDR2 SMNVEV (reference sequence). The trim removed 5 bases at V and 0 bases at J, leaving 9 bases unmatched. This CDR3 comprises 16 residues.

The CDR3 DNA reads TGTGCCAGCAGTTACTCGATAGGGCAGGGAGGTGAGCAGTTCTTC. This sequence encodes CASSYSIGQGGEQFF. The chain is built from TRBV6-5 and TRBJ2-1; a weak D match, TRBD2 (6 bases). Germline lookup yields CDR1 MNHEY and CDR2 SVGAGI. Trimming left V 0 bases short and J 9 bases short, with 15 bases between. The CDR3 totals 15 residues.

This clone was detected once. V gene TRBV7-2 combines with J gene TRBJ2-4; D is unclear. This CDR3 has 15 residues. Germline CDR1 reads SGHTA; CDR2 reads FQGNSA. V dropped 5 bases and J dropped 7 bases, with 18 bases sitting between them. The CDR3 here is CASSPSRVGSNIQYF. In DNA form, the CDR3 reads TGTGCCAGCAGCCCCTCTCGGGTGGGTTCGAACATTCAGTACTTC.

V and J are TRBV6-5 and TRBJ2-7; 7 bases fit TRBD2. Germline loops: CDR1 MNHEY, CDR2 SVGAGI. The CDR3 extends over 15 amino acids. With 2 bases clipped from V and 2 bases from J, the junction kept 6 bases outside the gene matches. CDR3 nucleotides: TGTGCCAGCAGTTACGAGGCGGGAGAAACCTACGAGCAGTACTTC. Translation: CASSYEAGETYEQYF.

V is TRBV7-2 and J is TRBJ1-1; tentatively, D is TRBD1 (6 bases). CDR3 size: 15 residues. Trimming removed 5 bases from V and 0 bases from J, with 13 bases in between. In germline, CDR1 is SGHTA, CDR2 FQGNSA. The CDR3 DNA reads TGTGCCAGCAGCGCTGGACAGACCATGAACACTGAAGCTTTCTTT. Translation gives CASSAGQTMNTEAFF.

This clone occurred once. The chain recombines TRBV6-5 with TRBJ1-5, with unresolved D. Germline assignment: CDR1 MNHEY and CDR2 SVGAGI. This CDR3 has 13 amino acids. The V end was cut by 7 bases, the J end by 4 bases, with 11 bases between. DNA for the CDR3: TGTGCCAGCACCACCGGAGGGAATCAGCCCCAGCATTTT. Residues: CASTTGGNQPQHF.

The V and J genes are TRBV7-2 and TRBJ2-5; 9 bases are shared with TRBD1. The J segment lost 4 bases and the V segment lost 6 bases, leaving 6 bases of the junction unmatched. Germline V gene data show CDR1 as SGHTA and CDR2 as FQGNSA. The length of the CDR3 is 14 residues. The CDR3 protein is CASSKGQGRETQYF. DNA of the CDR3: TGTGCCAGCAGTAAGGGACAGGGACGAGAGACCCAGTACTTC. The full variable domain, its missing parts supplied by reference TRBV7-2 and TRBJ2-5, is GAGVSQSPSNKVTEKGKDVELRCDPISGHTALYWYRQSLGQGLEFLIYFQGNSAPDKSGLPSDRFSAERTGGSVSTLTIQRTQQEDSAVYLCASSKGQGRETQYFGPGTRLLVL.